This TCR beta chain was captured in a study of blood T cell repertoires in COVID-19. Overall study: Material from acute and convalescent COVID-19 was sourced from the United States, Italy and Spain.

Some clones are missing from TCRdb's copy, which holds only in-frame ones; the method was immunoSEQ multiplex PCR. The repertoire holds about 67,000 clones, with about 90% as singletons. The CDR3 totals 17 residues. Germline-derived CDR1 and CDR2 are KGHDR and SFDVKD. The V end was cut by 4 bases, the J end by 2 bases, with 20 bases between. The sample was peripheral blood. The receptor comes from a man aged 45 to 65 with active COVID-19. The chain uses TRBV24-1 and TRBJ2-7, with D tentatively TRBD1 (6 bases). CDR3 region: CATSDAGTRNGTYEQYF. In nucleotides, the CDR3 is TGTGCCACCAGTGACGCCGGGACAAGAAATGGCACCTACGAGCAGTACTTC.